Presented here are 30 T cell receptor beta chains from one specimen sequenced in a study of T cells in Graves' hyperthyroidism and ophthalmopathy. Using RNA transcripts as the source, TCR beta CDR3 regions were amplified. A first-round RT-PCR of the TCR CDR3 used the HTBI primer set. TCRdb independently ran MiXCR on the multiplex PCR reads; one entry per CDR3 protein. Of approximately 640,000 distinct CDR3 sequences in the sample, nearly 45% are singletons; the top ten hold roughly 6.5%. Material: peripheral blood or thyroid tissue (not recorded which). All receptors derive from an adult man with Graves' disease, either hyperthyroidism or ophthalmopathy (not recorded which).

This clonotype was seen repeatedly, ten times or more. As DNA, the CDR3 is TGTGCCAGCAGGGACGGCCAAAATTCACCCCTCCACTTT. Amino acid sequence: CASRDGQNSPLHF. The V gene is TRBV5-5, the J gene TRBJ1-6, with D unresolved. With 5 bases removed from V and 7 bases from J, the gap between germline ends came to 10 bases. Germline-derived CDR1 and CDR2 are SGHKS and YYEKEE (reference sequence). CDR3 length equals 13 residues.

The rearrangement joins TRBV20-1 to TRBJ2-5; a weak D match, TRBD2 (6 bases). The CDR3 spans 16 residues. Trimming stripped 2 bases from V and 5 bases from J, with 21 bases between. In germline, CDR1 is DFQATT, CDR2 SNEGSKA (reference sequence). DNA of the CDR3: TGCAGTGCTAGATTCATAGCGGCTGGTTCCCGGGAGACCCAGTACTTC. This gives the protein CSARFIAAGSRETQYF.

This clonotype was recorded many times. The J gene is TRBJ1-3, the V gene TRBV7-8; no definite D call. The V end lost 1 base, the J end lost 4 bases, and 5 bases lay between the germline ends. This CDR3 contains 13 residues. Germline V gives CDR1 SGHVS, CDR2 FQNEAQ. DNA for the CDR3: TGTGCCAGCAGCTTAGTACAGGGAAACACCATATATTTT. Protein: CASSLVQGNTIYF.

This clonotype has a count of ten or more. The chain has TRBV9 and TRBJ1-2; D is ambiguous. The germline V gene encodes CDR1 SGDLS and CDR2 YYNGEE. This CDR3 region has 14 residues. V shed 0 bases and J shed 8 bases, with 14 bases lying between them. CDR3 amino acids: CASSVGGEMGGYTF. CDR3 DNA sequence: TGTGCCAGCAGCGTAGGCGGGGAAATGGGAGGCTACACCTTC.

There are many counts of this clonotype. The chain uses TRBV20-1 and TRBJ1-6, with 7 bases fitting TRBD1. J gave up 6 bases and V 5 bases, and 7 bases lay outside the gene matches. Looked up from germline, CDR1 is DFQATT and CDR2 is SNEGSKA (reference sequence). The CDR3 contains 14 residues. CDR3 loop: CSAPTGTANSPLHF. CDR3 sequence (DNA): TGCAGTGCTCCGACCGGGACAGCTAATTCACCCCTCCACTTT.

This clonotype came up a few times. This sequence joins TRBV29-1 and TRBJ2-7; the match to TRBD2 covers 9 bases. The CDR3 is made up of 15 amino acids. Germline lookup yields CDR1 SQVTM and CDR2 ANQGSEA. Trimming took 4 bases from V and 0 from J; bases not matched to a gene: 7. CDR3 residues: CSVGLSGRPSYEQYF. The CDR3, as DNA: TGCAGCGTTGGGTTGAGCGGGAGGCCCTCCTACGAGCAGTACTTC.

This clonotype has a count of ten or more. The chain has TRBV15 and TRBJ2-7; 7 nucleotides match TRBD1. V shed 1 base, J shed 4 bases, and the junction held 7 bases outside the gene matches. The CDR3 consists of 15 residues. CDR1 LNHNV and CDR2 YYDKDF come from the germline V gene (reference sequence). The CDR3 DNA reads TGTGCCACCAGCAGAGGAACAGGGGTTCGGTACGAGCAGTACTTC. It specifies CATSRGTGVRYEQYF. The variable domain in full, completed from reference TRBV15 and TRBJ2-7, reads DAMVIQNPRYQVTQFGKPVTLSCSQTLNHNVMYWYQQKSSQAPKLLFHYYDKDFNNEADTPDNFQSRRPNTSFCFLDIRSPGLGDTAMYLCATSRGTGVRYEQYFGPGTRLTVT.

This clonotype showed up many times. This rearrangement joins TRBV20-1 to TRBJ1-3, with D unclear. Trimming removed 3 bases from V and 11 bases from J, with 11 bases in between. The CDR3 consists of 11 residues. Germline V gene sequence: CDR1 DFQATT, CDR2 SNEGSKA (reference sequence). The CDR3 is CSASLTEAIYF. CDR3 in DNA: TGCAGTGCTAGTTTAACCGAAGCCATATATTTT.

This rearrangement joins TRBV7-8 to TRBJ2-5; D call uncertain. V was cut by 5 bases and J by 7 bases, with 5 bases left in between. The CDR3 has 10 amino acids. The germline CDR1 and CDR2 sequences are SGHVS and FQNEAQ. CDR3 region: CASSPGTQYF. CDR3 bases: TGTGCCAGCAGCCCCGGGACCCAGTACTTC.

This clonotype was recorded a few times. The rearrangement uses TRBV7-2 and TRBJ2-7; 9 nucleotides align to TRBD2. CDR3 length: 16 residues. J lost 3 bases, V lost 0 bases, and 6 bases had no gene match. From germline, CDR1 is SGHTA and CDR2 FQGNSA. CDR3 amino acids: CASSLAPSGTRYEQYF. The CDR3 nucleotides are TGTGCCAGCAGCTTAGCTCCTAGCGGGACCCGCTACGAGCAGTACTTC.

The chain couples TRBV7-2 to TRBJ1-2; unclear D gene. Trimming pared 11 bases from V and 8 bases from J, leaving 9 bases between. This CDR3 contains 9 residues. Germline V gives CDR1 SGHTA, CDR2 FQGNSA. CDR3 protein: CAWMEGYTF. The CDR3 DNA follows: TGTGCCTGGATGGAGGGCTACACCTTC.

This clonotype was picked up many times. This chain joins TRBV9 and TRBJ1-4; no clear D. Germline V lookup: CDR1 SGDLS, CDR2 YYNGEE. Trimming took 2 bases from V and 10 from J, leaving 15 bases between them. This CDR3 comprises 14 residues. CDR3 sequence: CASSVEPEVGKLFF. The CDR3 nucleotides read TGTGCCAGCAGCGTTGAACCGGAGGTTGGAAAACTGTTTTTT.

This clonotype was observed many times. The junction shows a germline mismatch at one end, possibly a read error. The rearrangement joins TRBV7-9 to TRBJ1-2; no firm D call. The germline V gene has CDR1 SEHNR and CDR2 FQNEAQ (reference sequence). The CDR3 is made up of 13 amino acids. The CDR3 here is CASSLSSNHGYTF. CDR3 DNA sequence: TGTGCCAGCAGCTTAAGCAGTAACCATGGCTACACCTTC.

In this sample, this clonotype turned up a few times. This chain connects TRBV15 to TRBJ2-2; D not certain. In germline, CDR1 is LNHNV, CDR2 YYDKDF (reference sequence). The ends were cut back, 0 bases at V and 9 bases at J, with 8 bases in the middle. The CDR3 contains 13 residues. CDR3 bases: TGTGCCACCAGCAGAGAGGGGTTGAGGGAGCTGTTTTTT. This gives the protein CATSREGLRELFF.

This clonotype was seen more than once but under ten times. This sequence joins TRBV5-6 and TRBJ1-2; 8 bases are a match to TRBD1. The CDR3 is 14 amino acids. The junction had 7 bases not matched to a gene; V was cut back by 3 bases and J by 6 bases. Germline CDR1 and CDR2: SGHDT and YYEEEE. The CDR3 spells CASSSGQGLDGYTF. CDR3 coding DNA: TGTGCCAGCAGCTCAGGACAGGGCTTGGATGGCTACACCTTC.

The chain recombines TRBV5-1 with TRBJ2-7, with D hard to call. The germline V gene has CDR1 SGHRS and CDR2 YFSETQ. The CDR3 spans 14 residues. V was shortened by 0 bases and J by 4 bases, with 11 bases between the two germline ends. The CDR3 protein is CASSLAGWVYEQYF. The DNA for the CDR3 is TGCGCCAGCAGCTTGGCGGGTTGGGTATACGAGCAGTACTTC.

The V and J genes are TRBV20-1 and TRBJ2-5; 16 bases fit TRBD2. V lost 3 bases and J lost 7; bases outside the gene matches: 5. The V gene's germline CDR1 is DFQATT and CDR2 SNEGSKA (reference sequence). CDR3 length equals 15 residues. CDR3 DNA: TGCAGTGCTAGCCCGGGACTAGCGGGAGGGTGGACCCAGTACTTC. This sequence encodes CSASPGLAGGWTQYF.

This rearrangement joins TRBV6-5 to TRBJ2-7, with 8 positions matching TRBD1. This CDR3 contains 15 residues. Trimming took 5 bases from V and 4 from J; bases not matched to a gene: 10. CDR1 is MNHEY, CDR2 SVGAGI, per germline. In DNA form, the CDR3 reads TGTGCCAGCAGTGCTCGACAGGGGACCCTATACGAGCAGTACTTC. Its protein product is CASSARQGTLYEQYF.

This clonotype was detected once. The rearrangement links TRBV29-1 to TRBJ2-7; 9 positions match TRBD1. CDR1 SQVTM and CDR2 ANQGSEA come from the germline V gene. The J segment lost 6 bases and the V segment lost 7 bases, leaving 10 bases of the junction unmatched. The CDR3 totals 13 residues. The CDR3 DNA reads TGCAGCGCTTGGGACAGGGCCCCGGGCGAGCAGTACTTC. This encodes CSAWDRAPGEQYF.

This chain connects TRBV7-9 to TRBJ2-7, with 9 positions matching TRBD2. CDR1 is SEHNR and CDR2 is FQNEAQ in the germline V gene (reference sequence). V shed 5 bases, J shed 6 bases, and the junction held 14 bases outside the gene matches. The CDR3 has 16 residues. CDR3 sequence (DNA): TGTGCCAGCAGCCAAGCGGGGCATAGCGGGGGCGCCGAGCAGTACTTC. This gives the protein CASSQAGHSGGAEQYF.

The chain combines TRBV2 with TRBJ1-4; D ambiguous. Germline CDR1 is SNHLY and CDR2 is FYNNEI. The CDR3 is 14 residues long. V was trimmed by 4 bases and J by 5 bases, leaving 11 bases between them. The DNA for the CDR3 is TGTGCCAGCAGTGCCGGGCCAGCAAATGAAAAACTGTTTTTT. It translates to CASSAGPANEKLFF.

The chain links TRBV7-6 to TRBJ1-4; TRBD1 might be the D (6 bases). The CDR3 contains 15 residues. The germline V and J ends were trimmed by 3 bases and 4 bases, with 12 bases remaining between them. Germline V CDR1 and CDR2: SGHVS, FNYEAQ. CDR3 bases: TGTGCCAGCAGCTTGACCGGGGGCCTTAATGAAAAACTGTTTTTT. Protein sequence: CASSLTGGLNEKLFF. The variable domain in full, completed from reference TRBV7-6 and TRBJ1-4, reads GAGVSQSPRYKVTKRGQDVALRCDPISGHVSLYWYRQALGQGPEFLTYFNYEAQQDKSGLPNDRFSAERPEGSISTLTIQRTEQRDSAMYRCASSLTGGLNEKLFFGSGTQLSVL.

This chain joins TRBV25-1 and TRBJ1-1; D not resolved. Germline V gene sequence: CDR1 MGHDK, CDR2 SYGVNS. V lost 6 bases and J 3 bases, leaving 8 bases between the germline ends. CDR3 length equals 12 residues. The CDR3 sequence is CASRVEDTEAFF. The CDR3 nucleotides read TGTGCCAGCAGGGTTGAGGACACTGAAGCTTTCTTT.

This clonotype has more than one count but fewer than ten. V usage is TRBV6-5 and J usage is TRBJ1-1; D remains ambiguous. Trimming left V 6 bases short and J 1 base short, with 9 bases between. Germline-derived CDR1 and CDR2 are MNHEY and SVGAGI. The CDR3 is made up of 13 amino acids. CDR3 amino acids: CASRPLGNTEAFF. In DNA, the CDR3 is TGTGCCAGCAGACCGCTCGGGAACACTGAAGCTTTCTTT.

The rearrangement joins TRBV11-2 to TRBJ1-5, with D unresolved. Per germline, CDR1 SGHAT and CDR2 FQNNGV. The CDR3 spans 13 residues. The V gene lost 2 bases and the J gene lost 2 bases, with 4 bases spanning the gap. The DNA for the CDR3 is TGTGCCAGCAGCTTAATGGGCAATCAGCCCCAGCATTTT. This encodes CASSLMGNQPQHF. Full variable domain (missing parts from reference TRBV11-2 and TRBJ1-5): EAGVAQSPRYKIIEKRQSVAFWCNPISGHATLYWYQQILGQGPKLLIQFQNNGVVDDSQLPKDRFSAERLKGVDSTLKIQPAKLEDSAVYLCASSLMGNQPQHFGDGTRLSIL.

The sample holds a few counts of this clonotype. The chain joins TRBV29-1 to TRBJ2-5; the match to TRBD1 covers 11 bases. In germline, CDR1 is SQVTM, CDR2 ANQGSEA. The CDR3 is 15 amino acids. Trimming at V came to 3 bases and at J to 4 bases, leaving 7 bases not matched to a gene. CDR3 loop: CSVDPGQGAGETQYF. The CDR3, as DNA: TGCAGCGTTGATCCAGGACAGGGGGCTGGAGAGACCCAGTACTTC.

In its sample, this clonotype was seen many times. The chain is built from TRBV7-8 and TRBJ1-5; 7 bases align to TRBD1. Germline V gene sequence: CDR1 SGHVS, CDR2 FQNEAQ. This CDR3 contains 15 residues. J was trimmed by 3 bases and V by 5 bases; bases with no gene match: 7. The CDR3 DNA follows: TGTGCCAGCAGCAGCGGACAGGCTCCCAATCAGCCCCAGCATTTT. Encoded protein: CASSSGQAPNQPQHF.

This rearrangement joins TRBV6-1 to TRBJ1-1; 7 positions match TRBD1. Looked up from germline, CDR1 is MNHNS and CDR2 is SASEGT. The CDR3 loop spans 14 amino acids. The junction had 5 bases not matched to a gene; V was cut back by 6 bases and J by 1 base. CDR3 in amino acids: CASSYGDRNTEAFF. In DNA form, the CDR3 reads TGTGCCAGCAGCTACGGGGACAGGAACACTGAAGCTTTCTTT.

The rearrangement links TRBV7-9 to TRBJ1-1, with D possibly TRBD1 on 6 matching bases. V was pared by 3 bases and J by 4 bases, with 18 bases between. The CDR3 runs to 16 residues. The germline V gene encodes CDR1 SEHNR and CDR2 FQNEAQ (reference sequence). CDR3 loop: CASSFPLTGGITEAFF. The CDR3 nucleotides read TGTGCCAGCAGCTTCCCTCTGACAGGCGGGATCACTGAAGCTTTCTTT.

On this clonotype: This sequence may be a read error, since a much larger clone differs from it by one base. The chain carries TRBV11-2 and TRBJ2-5; possibly TRBD1 for D (6 bases). The CDR3 totals 16 residues. CDR1 is SGHAT, CDR2 FQNNGV, per germline. CDR3 coding DNA: TGTGCCAGCGGCTTAAGTAACAGGGTTGGTGAAGAGACCCAGTACTTC. Amino acids: CASGLSNRVGEETQYF.